These 26 T cell receptor beta chains were all obtained from the same sample, sequenced in a study of blood T cell repertoires in COVID-19. The data were produced by immunoSEQ multiplex PCR, yet TCRdb's version contains in-frame clones alone and is incomplete. The repertoire includes 200,000 to 300,000 clones, approximately 90% of them detected once, and over 1.5% sits in the top ten. The sample consisted of PBMCs or T cells enriched from blood (not recorded which). These receptors all come from a man aged 40-55 years who had recovered from COVID-19.

The chain has TRBV6-1 and TRBJ1-5; 7 bases fit TRBD1. This CDR3 spans 12 amino acids. The V segment lost 3 bases and the J segment 9 bases; nucleotides outside the gene matches: 2. CDR1 and CDR2 from the germline V gene are MNHNS and SASEGT. DNA of the CDR3: TGTGCCAGCAGTGATACAGGGGCGCCCCAGCATTTT. Translating it yields CASSDTGAPQHF.

The rearrangement uses TRBV6-1 and TRBJ2-3, with a tentative D call TRBD1 (5 bases). The V end lost 1 base, the J end lost 4 bases, and 12 bases lay between the germline ends. Germline V lookup: CDR1 MNHNS, CDR2 SASEGT. CDR3 length equals 15 residues. CDR3 DNA: TGTGCCAGCAGTGAAGAGGCAGGGTCGGCAGATACGCAGTATTTT. Translating it yields CASSEEAGSADTQYF.

This chain joins TRBV6-2 or TRBV6-3 and TRBJ1-1, with a possible D match to TRBD1 (6 bases). Germline values: CDR1 MNHEY, CDR2 SVGEGT. V was shortened by 6 bases and J by 7 bases, with 12 bases between the two germline ends. This CDR3 comprises 12 residues. The CDR3 protein is CASSPRTVEAFF. The CDR3 DNA sequence: TGTGCCAGCAGCCCCAGGACAGTTGAAGCTTTCTTT.

The chain is built from TRBV18 and TRBJ1-1; D remains unclear. Trimming cost V 3 bases and J 8 bases, with 7 bases left between them. CDR3 length equals 11 residues. Germline V CDR1 and CDR2: KGHSH, LQKENI. The DNA of the CDR3 is TGTGCCAGCTCACCGGGCAGAGAAGCTTTCTTT. It codes for CASSPGREAFF. Full variable domain (rest looked up from reference TRBV18 and TRBJ1-1): NAGVMQNPRHLVRRRGQEARLRCSPMKGHSHVYWYRQLPEEGLKFMVYLQKENIIDESGMPKERFSAEFPKEGPSILRIQQVVRGDSAAYFCASSPGREAFFGQGTRLTVV.

J is TRBJ1-3 and V is TRBV19; TRBD1 aligns across 10 bases. V lost 5 bases and J lost 5; bases outside the gene matches: 9. Germline V gene sequence: CDR1 LNHDA, CDR2 SQIVND (reference sequence). The CDR3 spans 16 residues. CDR3 in amino acids: CASSEGQGTERNTIYF. CDR3 DNA: TGTGCCAGTAGTGAGGGACAGGGGACGGAAAGAAACACCATATATTTT.

The J gene is TRBJ2-5, the V gene TRBV13; 13 bases are a match to TRBD2. Per the germline V gene, CDR1 is PRHDT and CDR2 is FYEKMQ (reference sequence). The CDR3 length is 16 residues. V lost 5 bases, J lost 2 bases, and 5 bases stayed unmatched. The DNA for the CDR3 is TGTGCCAGCAGCCCCACGGGACTAGCGGGGCAAGAGACCCAGTACTTC. It translates to CASSPTGLAGQETQYF.

V gene TRBV9 combines with J gene TRBJ1-4; D not certain. The CDR3 is 13 residues long. Germline CDR1 and CDR2: SGDLS and YYNGEE. Between the trimmed V and J ends, which lost 3 bases and 8 bases, there was a span of 11 bases. This CDR3 reads CASSASPGEKLFF. CDR3 in DNA: TGTGCCAGCAGCGCCTCCCCGGGGGAAAAACTGTTTTTT.

V usage is TRBV5-1 and J usage is TRBJ2-1; D is unclear. Germline values: CDR1 SGHRS, CDR2 YFSETQ. With 4 bases removed from V and 9 bases from J, the gap between germline ends came to 14 bases. The CDR3 spans 13 residues. CDR3 DNA: TGCGCCAGCAGCCCGAGTCCCTCGGGTGAGCAGTTCTTC. Translated, it gives CASSPSPSGEQFF.

The CDR3 DNA sequence: TGTGCCAGTAGTGGACTGTGGGGTATCTCTGGAAACACCATATATTTT. Protein: CASSGLWGISGNTIYF. The V call is TRBV19, the J call TRBJ1-3; unclear D gene. The germline gives CDR1 LNHDA, CDR2 SQIVND (reference sequence). V dropped 5 bases and J dropped 0 bases, with 14 bases sitting between them. CDR3 length: 16 residues. Filled out from reference TRBV19 and TRBJ1-3, the complete variable domain reads DGGITQSPKYLFRKEGQNVTLSCEQNLNHDAMYWYRQDPGQGLRLIYYSQIVNDFQKGDIAEGYSVSREKKESFPLTVTSAQKNPTAFYLCASSGLWGISGNTIYFGEGSWLTVV.

The CDR3 sequence is CASSPPGTVNTEAFF. CDR3 sequence (DNA): TGTGCCAGCAGCCCCCCCGGGACAGTGAACACTGAAGCTTTCTTT. The rearrangement links TRBV7-9 to TRBJ1-1; TRBD1 agrees at 7 bases. The V and J ends lost 5 bases and 0 bases, in that order; junction bases with no gene match: 6. Germline V CDR1 and CDR2: SEHNR, FQNEAQ (reference sequence). The CDR3 covers 15 residues.

The chain employs TRBV5-4 and TRBJ1-2; D perhaps matches TRBD1 (6 bases). The CDR3 is 14 residues long. CDR1 and CDR2 from the germline V gene are SGHNT and YYREEE (reference sequence). Trimming removed 2 bases at V and 0 bases at J, with 8 bases between. As DNA, the CDR3 is TGTGCCAGCAGCTTTCAGGGGACTAACTATGGCTACACCTTC. This encodes CASSFQGTNYGYTF.

The chain combines TRBV6-2 or TRBV6-3 with TRBJ1-3, with unresolved D. Trimming removed 3 bases at V and 4 bases at J, with 16 bases between. CDR3 length: 16 amino acids. Germline lookup yields CDR1 MNHEY and CDR2 SVGEGT. This chain's CDR3 is CASSYYAAGEGNTIYF. The CDR3 DNA reads TGTGCCAGCAGTTATTATGCCGCCGGAGAGGGAAACACCATATATTTT.

The chain uses TRBV3-1 (or the pseudogene TRBV3-2) and TRBJ1-5; D is uncertain. CDR1 is LGHDT and CDR2 is YNNKEL in the germline V gene (reference sequence). V gave up 2 bases and J gave up 10 bases, with 9 bases separating them. The CDR3 sequence is 12 residues long. The CDR3 spells CASSQTGSPQHF. The CDR3 region has the DNA TGTGCCAGCAGCCAAACCGGGAGTCCCCAGCATTTT.

The chain joins TRBV5-6 to TRBJ2-5; 7 bases line up with TRBD2. Germline lookup yields CDR1 SGHDT and CDR2 YYEEEE. V lost 0 bases, J lost 7 bases, and 9 bases stayed unmatched. There are 15 residues in the CDR3. Here the CDR3 reads CASSLAGLREGTQYF. As DNA, the CDR3 is TGTGCCAGCAGCTTGGCGGGACTAAGGGAGGGGACCCAGTACTTC.

The chain combines TRBV5-1 with TRBJ2-3; D may be TRBD2 (6 bases). The CDR3 totals 16 residues. From germline, CDR1 is SGHRS and CDR2 YFSETQ. Trimming removed 7 bases at V and 4 bases at J, with 22 bases between. This chain's CDR3 is CASHAQPSVSSDTQYF. DNA for the CDR3: TGCGCCAGCCATGCACAACCTAGCGTAAGTTCAGATACGCAGTATTTT.

This clone was recorded once. The rearrangement uses TRBV2 and TRBJ1-5, with 9 bases identical to TRBD1. V lost 6 bases and J lost 3; bases outside the gene matches: 6. The CDR3 runs 15 residues. The germline gives CDR1 SNHLY, CDR2 FYNNEI. The CDR3 DNA is TGTGCCAGCAGCGGGACAGGGATCACCAATCAGCCCCAGCATTTT. Its protein product is CASSGTGITNQPQHF. The whole variable domain, filled in from reference TRBV2 and TRBJ1-5, reads EPEVTQTPSHQVTQMGQEVILRCVPISNHLYFYWYRQILGQKVEFLVSFYNNEISEKSEIFDDQFSVERPDGSNFTLKIRSTKLEDSAMYFCASSGTGITNQPQHFGDGTRLSIL.

The chain joins TRBV7-2 to TRBJ1-2; 7 bases fit TRBD1. Germline loops: CDR1 SGHTA, CDR2 FQGNSA. The V gene end was trimmed by 7 bases and the J gene end by 6 bases; junction bases not matched to a gene: 17. CDR3 length equals 16 residues. The chain's CDR3 is CASTQFPLDRADGYTF. For the CDR3, the DNA is TGTGCCAGCACCCAATTCCCCCTCGACAGGGCGGATGGCTACACCTTC.

The chain uses TRBV5-8 and TRBJ2-5; D gene ambiguous. CDR3 length: 15 residues. Germline CDR1 and CDR2: SGHTS and YDEGEE. V lost 2 bases and J 3 bases, leaving 14 bases between the germline ends. The CDR3 nucleotides read TGTGCCAGCAGCTTCGGCCCGGGTATTGAAGAGACCCAGTACTTC. Amino acid sequence: CASSFGPGIEETQYF.

The chain uses TRBV18 and TRBJ2-1; TRBD2 aligns across 8 bases. The CDR3 spans 16 residues. Unmatched junction bases numbered 7, after V lost 2 bases and J lost 4 bases. Germline V gives CDR1 KGHSH, CDR2 LQKENI. As DNA, the CDR3 is TGTGCCAGCTCACCAAGCGGGTCTAGCGGGTACAATGAGCAGTTCTTC. It specifies CASSPSGSSGYNEQFF.

V is TRBV5-5 and J is TRBJ2-1; 8 bases align to TRBD2. J was trimmed by 5 bases and V by 2 bases; bases with no gene match: 3. The germline V gene has CDR1 SGHKS and CDR2 YYEKEE (reference sequence). This CDR3 has 14 residues. CDR3 DNA sequence: TGTGCCAGCAGCTTTTTCGGGAGGGACAATGAGCAGTTCTTC. Encoded protein: CASSFFGRDNEQFF.

V and J are TRBV5-1 and TRBJ2-2, with TRBD2 identical over 8 bases. The trim removed 4 bases at V and 5 bases at J, leaving 16 bases unmatched. Germline V gives CDR1 SGHRS, CDR2 YFSETQ. CDR3 length: 18 residues. CDR3 loop: CASSTGLALIPETGELFF. In DNA form, the CDR3 reads TGCGCCAGCAGCACCGGACTAGCTCTGATACCTGAAACCGGGGAGCTGTTTTTT.

The chain has TRBV19 and TRBJ2-3; 8 bases agree with TRBD2. CDR3 length: 15 amino acids. CDR1 is LNHDA, CDR2 SQIVND, per germline (reference sequence). The V gene end was trimmed by 9 bases and the J gene end by 9 bases; junction bases not matched to a gene: 17. CDR3 bases: TGTGCCAGCAAATATAGCGGGGTCCTCCAGGGGACGCAGTATTTT. Its translation: CASKYSGVLQGTQYF.

This chain joins TRBV19 and TRBJ2-2; a weak D match, TRBD1 (5 bases). CDR1 and CDR2 (germline): LNHDA, SQIVND (reference sequence). The V gene lost 1 base and the J gene lost 0 bases, with 12 bases spanning the gap. There are 17 residues in the CDR3. The CDR3 loop reads CASSIGRRTTNTGELFF. The CDR3 DNA sequence: TGTGCCAGTAGTATAGGTCGGCGGACAACGAACACCGGGGAGCTGTTTTTT.

The chain is built from TRBV7-2 and TRBJ1-5; TRBD1 aligns across 7 bases. V lost 4 bases to trimming and J lost 0 bases; unmatched junction nucleotides: 3. This CDR3 is 15 amino acids long. In germline, CDR1 is SGHTA, CDR2 FQGNSA. This CDR3 is CASSWTGVSNQPQHF. CDR3 nucleotides: TGTGCCAGCAGCTGGACAGGCGTTAGCAATCAGCCCCAGCATTTT.

The chain recombines TRBV7-2 with TRBJ2-7; TRBD2 matches 11 bases. This CDR3 contains 15 residues. Germline lookup yields CDR1 SGHTA and CDR2 FQGNSA. The trim removed 2 bases at V and 4 bases at J, leaving 4 bases unmatched. In DNA form, the CDR3 reads TGTGCCAGCAGCTTACGACTAGCGGGGCTTTACGAGCAGTACTTC. This translates into CASSLRLAGLYEQYF.

The chain links TRBV5-1 to TRBJ2-5; 12 bases map to TRBD2. V was pared by 0 bases and J by 1 base, with 4 bases of the junction left unmatched. The germline V gene has CDR1 SGHRS and CDR2 YFSETQ. CDR3 size: 17 residues. The DNA for the CDR3 is TGCGCCAGCAGCTTGGGCGGACTAGCGGGGCCCCAAGAGACCCAGTACTTC. Translating it yields CASSLGGLAGPQETQYF.